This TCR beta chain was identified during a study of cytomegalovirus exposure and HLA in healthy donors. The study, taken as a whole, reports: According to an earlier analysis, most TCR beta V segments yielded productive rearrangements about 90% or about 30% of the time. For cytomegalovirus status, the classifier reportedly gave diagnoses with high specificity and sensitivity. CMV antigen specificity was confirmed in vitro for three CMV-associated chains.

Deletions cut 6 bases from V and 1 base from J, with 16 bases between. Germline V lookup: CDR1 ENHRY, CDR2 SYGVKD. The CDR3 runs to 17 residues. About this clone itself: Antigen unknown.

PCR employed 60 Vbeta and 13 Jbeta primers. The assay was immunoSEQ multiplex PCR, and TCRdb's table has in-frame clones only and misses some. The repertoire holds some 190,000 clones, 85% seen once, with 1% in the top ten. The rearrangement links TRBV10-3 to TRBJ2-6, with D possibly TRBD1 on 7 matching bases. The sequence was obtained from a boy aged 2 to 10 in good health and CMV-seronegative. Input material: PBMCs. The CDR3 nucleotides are TGTGCCATCAGATTAACAGGGGAGGAGTCTGGGGCCAACGTCCTGACTTTC. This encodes CAIRLTGEESGANVLTF.